The clone carrying this T cell receptor (beta chain) turned up a few times. Its matching antigen is unknown. The sample originates from a study of response to subunit inactivated influenza vaccine. Whole-study results and caveats: It was suggested by the authors that few new T cells are recruited by each seasonal influenza vaccination.

Trimming left V 11 bases short and J 1 base short, with 28 bases between. The CDR3 covers 18 residues. From the RT-PCR reads, TCRdb called clonotypes with MiXCR, one entry per CDR3 protein. The sample includes just under 250,000 distinct CDR3 sequences, roughly an eighth of them seen just once. This clonotype originated in a man over 45 who received an inactivated influenza vaccine. The chain links TRBV12-3 or TRBV12-4 to TRBJ2-3; the D gene is possibly TRBD2 (5 bases). This specimen was non-naive T cells sorted from PBMCs, taken around 14 days before vaccination. This chain's CDR3 is CAFSFLGPRADGTDTQYF. CDR3 coding DNA: TGTGCCTTCAGTTTTTTGGGCCCGAGGGCTGACGGCACAGATACGCAGTATTTT.